This is a list of T cell receptor beta chains from one sample in a study of identical twins. From the 5' RACE reads, TCRdb called clonotypes with MiXCR, one entry per CDR3 protein. The table includes 450,000 or so distinct CDR3 sequences, approximately 15% detected once. These data are also associated with another study on yellow fever vaccine responses in identical twins.

Sequenced material: CD4+ T cells sorted from blood. The source of these receptors is a woman between 18 and 30 years old in good health. Each CDR3 is given with its conserved first and last residue. The D gene is left open where the match is weak. The size field is filled for only some rows; it gives once, few, many or a size class.

TGCGCCAGCAGCTTGATATCTCGAAGCGGGGGAACTTGGGATACGCAGTATTTT,CASSLISRSGGTWDTQYF,TRBV5-1,TRBD2,few,TRBJ2-3
TGCAGTGCTAGAGGGCTAGCGGGAGTTAATGAGCAGTTCTTC,CSARGLAGVNEQFF,TRBV20-1,TRBD2,-,TRBJ2-1
TGCGCCAGCAGCCAAAGGACATCAGTCTCGGACACTGAAGCTTTCTTT,CASSQRTSVSDTEAFF,TRBV5-1,-,-,TRBJ1-1
TGTGCCAGCAGCCTCGGGACTAGCGTCGATGAGCAGTTCTTC,CASSLGTSVDEQFF,TRBV6-1,TRBD2,few,TRBJ2-1
TGTGCCAGCAGCTCCGGGACAGGGTTCTCCCAACTCTACGAGCAGTACTTC,CASSSGTGFSQLYEQYF,TRBV5-4,TRBD1,few,TRBJ2-7
TGCGCCAGCAGCTTGGCCAAGACAGGGAAGTTTAACTATGGCTACACCTTC,CASSLAKTGKFNYGYTF,TRBV5-1,TRBD1,-,TRBJ1-2
TGTGCCATCAGTGAGTCGAGGAGGGATACGCAGTATTTT,CAISESRRDTQYF,TRBV10-3,-,-,TRBJ2-3
TGTGCCAGCTCGGCAGGGGCTCTTTCTGGGGCCAACGTCCTGACTTTC,CASSAGALSGANVLTF,TRBV12-3/TRBV12-4,-,-,TRBJ2-6
TGCGCCAGCAGCCCCATTGACAGGGACAACAATGAGCAGTTCTTC,CASSPIDRDNNEQFF,TRBV5-1,TRBD1,-,TRBJ2-1
TGTGCCAGCAGCCAAAGCGGAGGGGACCAAGAGACCCAGTACTTC,CASSQSGGDQETQYF,TRBV4-2,-,many,TRBJ2-5
TGTGCCAGCAGTGAAGTTGCAGGCCCGTCTAACTATGGCTACACCTTC,CASSEVAGPSNYGYTF,TRBV2,-,few,TRBJ1-2
TGTGCCAGCAGCGCCAGGGGGGGTCAGGTTAATGAAAAACTGTTTTTT,CASSARGGQVNEKLFF,TRBV7-2,TRBD1,few,TRBJ1-4
TGTGCCAGCAGTCAAGGGACAGGTAGCAATCAGCCCCAGCATTTT,CASSQGTGSNQPQHF,TRBV12-3/TRBV12-4,TRBD1,few,TRBJ1-5
TGCAGTGCTAGAGTTAACAGGAACACTGAAGCTTTCTTT,CSARVNRNTEAFF,TRBV20-1,-,many,TRBJ1-1
TGTGCCAGCAGCACCGCTCCGAACACTGAAGCTTTCTTT,CASSTAPNTEAFF,TRBV11-3,-,few,TRBJ1-1
TGTGCCAGCAGCTTAAGTCCCGCAGACGAGCAGTACTTC,CASSLSPADEQYF,TRBV7-2,-,few,TRBJ2-7
TGCGCCAGCAGCAGTCGGGCTAGCGTGAAAGATACGCAGTATTTT,CASSSRASVKDTQYF,TRBV5-1,-,many,TRBJ2-3
TGTGCCAGCAGCACCGGAAGGCAGGGGGCGTTATCCTACGAGCAGTACTTC,CASSTGRQGALSYEQYF,TRBV7-2,TRBD1,-,TRBJ2-7
TGTGCCAGCAGACCGGACCCTAGCGGGAGTTCCTACAATGAGCAGTTCTTC,CASRPDPSGSSYNEQFF,TRBV7-8,TRBD2,many,TRBJ2-1
TGCGCCAGCAGCTTGCCTAGCGGGGGGCCGCATGAGCAGTTCTTC,CASSLPSGGPHEQFF,TRBV5-1,TRBD2,-,TRBJ2-1
TGCAGTGCTAGGAGGGGACAGGGAAATCAGCCCCAGCATTTT,CSARRGQGNQPQHF,TRBV20-1,TRBD1,-,TRBJ1-5
TGTGCCAGCAGCCAAAAACCAGGCACTAGCGGGGGGCAAGCCAAAAACATTCAGTACTTC,CASSQKPGTSGGQAKNIQYF,TRBV3-1,TRBD2,-,TRBJ2-4
TGTGCCAGCAGAGAAGGGGGTCGAGTTTACACTGAAGCTTTCTTT,CASREGGRVYTEAFF,TRBV28,-,few,TRBJ1-1
TGTGCCAGCAGCCAGGGGACTAGCGTCCGGGCCTACGAGCAGTACTTC,CASSQGTSVRAYEQYF,TRBV3-1,TRBD2,-,TRBJ2-7
TGTGCCAGCAGCTCGACAGGGGGCTACTACAATGAGCAGTTCTTC,CASSSTGGYYNEQFF,TRBV7-2,TRBD1,-,TRBJ2-1
TGTGCCAGCAGCTTCGGGGGTTCCTACAATGAGCAGTTCTTC,CASSFGGSYNEQFF,TRBV7-3,-,-,TRBJ2-1
TGTGCCAGTAGTGAACTAGCGGGAGGAATTTACGAGCAGTACTTC,CASSELAGGIYEQYF,TRBV19,TRBD2,-,TRBJ2-7
TGTGCCACCAGTACGAGGGGGGGACGAGATACGCAGTATTTT,CATSTRGGRDTQYF,TRBV10-3,-,-,TRBJ2-3
TGTGCCAGCAGCCGCCCGGATGAGACCCAGTACTTC,CASSRPDETQYF,TRBV28,-,few,TRBJ2-5
TGCAGTGCTAGGTTCGAGACGGATAGCGGGAAGGTTGAGCAGTTCTTC,CSARFETDSGKVEQFF,TRBV20-1,TRBD2,-,TRBJ2-1
TGTGCCACCAGTCCAGGCGGACTAGCGGAGCTCGGGGATACGCAGTATTTT,CATSPGGLAELGDTQYF,TRBV24-1,TRBD2,few,TRBJ2-3
TGTGCCACCAGCAGAGATCCCGCCCTAGCCGTGCAGTATTTT,CATSRDPALAVQYF,TRBV15,-,few,TRBJ2-3
TGTGCCAGTCGAACCAGGGACCGACTAGCGGGTGAGACCCAGTACTTC,CASRTRDRLAGETQYF,TRBV19,TRBD2,-,TRBJ2-5
TGCGCCAGCAGCCAAGATAGATTGGGTCAGGAGACCCAGTACTTC,CASSQDRLGQETQYF,TRBV4-3,-,-,TRBJ2-5
TGCGCCAGCAGCCAAGATGGGGGGGAGACTAGCGGCCCCAATGAGCAGTTCTTC,CASSQDGGETSGPNEQFF,TRBV4-3,TRBD2,few,TRBJ2-1
TGTGCCAGCAGTACACAGGGGTTCCACAATGAGCAGTTCTTC,CASSTQGFHNEQFF,TRBV12-3/TRBV12-4,TRBD1,-,TRBJ2-1
TGTGCCAGCAGCCAAGATCTCAGCGGGGGGCCATACAATGAGCAGTTCTTC,CASSQDLSGGPYNEQFF,TRBV3-1,TRBD2,few,TRBJ2-1
TGTGCCAGCAGCCAAGAACGACGGGCAGAATACGAGCAGTACTTC,CASSQERRAEYEQYF,TRBV14,-,-,TRBJ2-7
TGCAGTGCTAGAGGCCCCTATAATTCACCCCTCCACTTT,CSARGPYNSPLHF,TRBV20-1,-,-,TRBJ1-6
TGTGCCAGCAGCGTAGGGGGTTTTCACCACTTT,CASSVGGFHHF,TRBV6-6,-,few,TRBJ1-6
TGTGCCACGGGGGACAGCTATGGCTACACCTTC,CATGDSYGYTF,TRBV28,TRBD1,-,TRBJ1-2
TGTGCCAGCAGCACCTATAACGGGACACCCTTCTTC,CASSTYNGTPFF,TRBV7-2,-,-,TRBJ2-1
TGCAGCGTTGAAGATGTTACGCAGTATTTT,CSVEDVTQYF,TRBV29-1,-,many,TRBJ2-3
TGTGCCAGCAGCCATCCCAATCGGGGTGCTAACTATGGCTACACCTTC,CASSHPNRGANYGYTF,TRBV4-2,-,-,TRBJ1-2
TGTGCCAGCAGCACCGGACTAGCGGGAGACCCCTACAATGAGCAGTTCTTC,CASSTGLAGDPYNEQFF,TRBV21-1,-,-,TRBJ2-1
TGTGCCATCAGTGAGTCGGGCCGAACTAACACCGGGGAGCTGTTTTTT,CAISESGRTNTGELFF,TRBV10-3,-,-,TRBJ2-2
TGTGCCAGCAGTTACAGGGAGGAGGGGCACGAGCAGTACTTC,CASSYREEGHEQYF,TRBV6-5,-,few,TRBJ2-7